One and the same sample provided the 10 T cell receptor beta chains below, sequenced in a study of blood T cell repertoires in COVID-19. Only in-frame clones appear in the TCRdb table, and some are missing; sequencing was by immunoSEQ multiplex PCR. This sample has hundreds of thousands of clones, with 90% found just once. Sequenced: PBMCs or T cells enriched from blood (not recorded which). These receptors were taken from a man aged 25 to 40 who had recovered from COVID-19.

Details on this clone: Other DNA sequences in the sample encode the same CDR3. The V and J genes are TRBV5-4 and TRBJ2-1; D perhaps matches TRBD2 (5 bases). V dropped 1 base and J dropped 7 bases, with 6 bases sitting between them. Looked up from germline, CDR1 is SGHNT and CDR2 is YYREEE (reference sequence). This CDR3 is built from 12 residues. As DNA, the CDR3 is TGTGCCAGCAGCTTGACGGGGAATGAGCAGTTCTTC. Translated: CASSLTGNEQFF.

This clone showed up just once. CDR3 DNA: TGCAGTGCGAGTCCCGGGTCCTGGCCTGAAGCTTTCTTT. Amino acid sequence: CSASPGSWPEAFF. The chain recombines TRBV20-1 with TRBJ1-1; D gene uncertain. V was trimmed by 6 bases and J by 6 bases, leaving 17 bases between them. Germline V gene data show CDR1 as DFQATT and CDR2 as SNEGSKA (reference sequence). This CDR3 spans 13 amino acids.

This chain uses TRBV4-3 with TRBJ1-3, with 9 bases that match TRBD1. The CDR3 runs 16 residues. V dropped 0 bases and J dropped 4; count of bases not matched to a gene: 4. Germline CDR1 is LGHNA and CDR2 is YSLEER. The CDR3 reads CASSQETGGWGNTIYF. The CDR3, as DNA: TGCGCCAGCAGCCAAGAGACAGGGGGATGGGGAAACACCATATATTTT.

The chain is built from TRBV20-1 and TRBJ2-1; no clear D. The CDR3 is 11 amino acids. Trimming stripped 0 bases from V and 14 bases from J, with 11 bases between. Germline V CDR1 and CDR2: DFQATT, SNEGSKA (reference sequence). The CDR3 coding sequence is TGCAGTGCTAGAGATGAGGCGAGAGAGTTCTTC. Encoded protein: CSARDEAREFF.

CDR3 sequence reads: CASSGPTSPSYEQYF. The CDR3 nucleotides are TGTGCCAGCAGCGGACCGACTAGCCCGTCCTACGAGCAGTACTTC. The rearrangement links TRBV9 to TRBJ2-7; 7 positions agree with TRBD2. The CDR3 runs to 15 residues. Germline CDR1 SGDLS, CDR2 YYNGEE. V dropped 3 bases and J dropped 1; count of bases not matched to a gene: 7. The complete variable domain, with remaining parts taken from reference TRBV9 and TRBJ2-7, reads DSGVTQTPKHLITATGQRVTLRCSPRSGDLSVYWYQQSLDQGLQFLIQYYNGEERAKGNILERFSAQQFPDLHSELNLSSLELGDSALYFCASSGPTSPSYEQYFGPGTRLTVT.

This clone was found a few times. DNA for the CDR3: TGTGCCAGCAGTGACTCCGGGGAGTCCGGGGAGCTGTTTTTT. It encodes CASSDSGESGELFF. V gene TRBV6-4 combines with J gene TRBJ2-2; D may be TRBD2 (5 bases). Germline CDR1 and CDR2: MRHNA and SNTAGT. The CDR3 sequence is 14 residues long. V shed 0 bases and J shed 6 bases, with 8 bases lying between them.

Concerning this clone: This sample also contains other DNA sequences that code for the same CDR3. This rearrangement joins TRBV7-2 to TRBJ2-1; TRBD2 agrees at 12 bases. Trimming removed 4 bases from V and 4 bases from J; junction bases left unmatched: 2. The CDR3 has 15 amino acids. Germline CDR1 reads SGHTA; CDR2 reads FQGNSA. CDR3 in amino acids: CASSSTSGSYNEQFF. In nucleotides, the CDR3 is TGTGCCAGCAGCTCGACTAGCGGGAGTTACAATGAGCAGTTCTTC.

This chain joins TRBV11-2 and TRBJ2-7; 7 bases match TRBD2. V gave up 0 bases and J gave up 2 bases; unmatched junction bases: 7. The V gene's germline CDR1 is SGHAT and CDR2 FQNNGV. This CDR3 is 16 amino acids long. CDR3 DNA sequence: TGTGCCAGCAGCTTAGATTCCGGGAGGCTCCCCTACGAGCAGTACTTC. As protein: CASSLDSGRLPYEQYF.

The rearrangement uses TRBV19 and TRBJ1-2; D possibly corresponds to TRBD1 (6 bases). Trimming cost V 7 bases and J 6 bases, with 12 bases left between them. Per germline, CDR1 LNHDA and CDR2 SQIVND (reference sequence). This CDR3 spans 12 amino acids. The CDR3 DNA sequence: TGTGCCAGTAACGGCAGGGGACATGGCTACACCTTC. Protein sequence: CASNGRGHGYTF. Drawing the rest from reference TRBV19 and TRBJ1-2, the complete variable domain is DGGITQSPKYLFRKEGQNVTLSCEQNLNHDAMYWYRQDPGQGLRLIYYSQIVNDFQKGDIAEGYSVSREKKESFPLTVTSAQKNPTAFYLCASNGRGHGYTFGSGTRLTVV.

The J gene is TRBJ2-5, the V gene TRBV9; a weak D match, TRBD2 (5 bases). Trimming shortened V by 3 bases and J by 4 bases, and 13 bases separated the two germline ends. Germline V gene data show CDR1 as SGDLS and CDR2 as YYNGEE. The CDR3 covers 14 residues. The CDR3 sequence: CASSERGEGETQYF. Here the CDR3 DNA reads TGTGCCAGCAGCGAGAGAGGAGAGGGAGAGACCCAGTACTTC. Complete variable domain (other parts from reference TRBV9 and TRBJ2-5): DSGVTQTPKHLITATGQRVTLRCSPRSGDLSVYWYQQSLDQGLQFLIQYYNGEERAKGNILERFSAQQFPDLHSELNLSSLELGDSALYFCASSERGEGETQYFGPGTRLLVL.